Reported below is one T cell receptor (beta chain). Focal radiation and CTLA-4 blockade (ipilimumab) were tested in chemo-refractory metastatic non-small-cell lung cancer patients. CDR1 is MNHNS, CDR2 SASEGT, per germline. This CDR3 is 13 amino acids long. Trimming shortened V by 10 bases and J by 3 bases, and 15 bases separated the two germline ends. This sample was taken from a study of radiotherapy plus CTLA-4 blockade in lung cancer. Libraries were prepared by immunoSEQ multiplex PCR; TCRdb keeps only in-frame clonotypes and omits some of them. Of tens of thousands of clones in the sample, about 88% were seen once.

V usage is TRBV6-1 and J usage is TRBJ1-2, with D possibly matching TRBD1 (6 bases). The receptor's source is a human donor with non-small cell lung cancer whose response to radiotherapy plus ipilimumab could not be evaluated. Sequencing used peripheral blood, obtained from a patient treated with radiotherapy plus ipilimumab. The CDR3 sequence: CATDRAGDYGYTF. CDR3 DNA: TGTGCCACCGATCGTGCAGGGGACTATGGCTACACCTTC.